A single sample gave rise to the 15 T cell receptor beta chains below, sequenced in a study of T cell changes during pregnancy in multiple sclerosis. Some clones are missing from TCRdb's copy, which holds only in-frame ones; the method was immunoSEQ multiplex PCR. Among roughly 90,000 clones, about 91% were seen once, and the ten largest hold around 0.93%. The specimen comprised peripheral blood, sampled before pregnancy. Source of these receptors: a female donor with multiple sclerosis, enrolled in a pregnancy study.

The chain employs TRBV7-3 and TRBJ1-2; 8 bases align to TRBD1. This CDR3 has 16 residues. The junction had 5 bases not matched to a gene; V was cut back by 0 bases and J by 2 bases. In germline, CDR1 is SGHTA, CDR2 FQGTGA. CDR3 sequence: CASSLTYRTGNYGYTF. In DNA, the CDR3 is TGTGCCAGCAGCTTAACCTACCGGACAGGGAACTATGGCTACACCTTC.

The CDR3 DNA follows: TGCGCCAGCAGCTCAAACAGGGGACAGGTAGAAAAACTGTTTTTT. It is translated as CASSSNRGQVEKLFF. J is TRBJ1-4 and V is TRBV5-1, with TRBD1 matching 8 bases. Per the germline V gene, CDR1 is SGHRS and CDR2 is YFSETQ. Losses at the gene ends were 3 bases for V and 8 bases for J; bases not matched to a gene: 9. The CDR3 totals 15 residues.

CDR3 sequence (DNA): TGTGCCAGCAGTCCCCGGACAGACTACGAGCAGTACTTC. Amino acid sequence: CASSPRTDYEQYF. The V call is TRBV27, the J call TRBJ2-7, with D possibly TRBD1 on 6 matching bases. Germline lookup yields CDR1 MNHEY and CDR2 SMNVEV (reference sequence). There are 13 residues in the CDR3. Deletions cut 5 bases from V and 3 bases from J, with 11 bases between.

The chain couples TRBV10-3 to TRBJ1-5, with D perhaps matching TRBD1 (6 bases). V shed 3 bases and J shed 5 bases, with 17 bases lying between them. Germline CDR1 is ENHRY and CDR2 is SYGVKD. CDR3 length equals 16 residues. CDR3 nucleotide sequence: TGTGCCATCAGTGAAGGGGGGGGCCGAACTGATCAGCCCCAGCATTTT. Translating it yields CAISEGGGRTDQPQHF.

This chain links TRBV5-1 with TRBJ2-7; D not resolved. The ends were cut back, 2 bases at V and 6 bases at J, with 6 bases in the middle. The CDR3 has 11 amino acids. CDR1 is SGHRS and CDR2 is YFSETQ in the germline V gene. The CDR3 bases are TGCGCCAGCAGCTTCCCCAGCGAGCAGTACTTC. Translating it yields CASSFPSEQYF.

The chain combines TRBV27 with TRBJ2-7; TRBD2 aligns across 11 bases. This CDR3 is built from 15 residues. The V segment lost 0 bases and the J segment 4 bases; nucleotides outside the gene matches: 2. Germline V gene sequence: CDR1 MNHEY, CDR2 SMNVEV (reference sequence). CDR3: CASSLSLAGGYEQYF. The CDR3 DNA sequence: TGTGCCAGCAGTTTATCGCTAGCGGGAGGTTACGAGCAGTACTTC.

The V gene is TRBV4-1, the J gene TRBJ2-7; 8 bases align to TRBD1. CDR3 size: 17 residues. The germline gives CDR1 MGHRA, CDR2 YSYEKL. With 2 bases clipped from V and 5 bases from J, the junction kept 14 bases outside the gene matches. Here the CDR3 DNA reads TGCGCCAGCAGCCAACAAGATATAGGACAGGGAGCCCACGAGCAGTACTTC. Its protein product is CASSQQDIGQGAHEQYF.

The V and J genes are TRBV9 and TRBJ1-1; 7 bases are shared with TRBD1. The trim removed 4 bases at V and 0 bases at J, leaving 6 bases unmatched. Germline loops: CDR1 SGDLS, CDR2 YYNGEE. The CDR3 loop spans 15 amino acids. CDR3: CASSPRDSMNTEAFF. CDR3 DNA sequence: TGTGCCAGCAGCCCCCGGGACAGTATGAACACTGAAGCTTTCTTT.

The chain carries TRBV6-5 and TRBJ1-3, with TRBD1 as a possible D gene (6 bases). Germline loops: CDR1 MNHEY, CDR2 SVGAGI. There are 15 residues in the CDR3. Between the trimmed V and J ends, which lost 5 bases and 3 bases, there was a span of 14 bases. CDR3 loop: CASSLTGLGGNTIYF. The CDR3 DNA reads as TGTGCCAGCAGTCTCACAGGGTTGGGTGGAAACACCATATATTTT.

CDR3 bases: TGTGCCAGTAGTGCTAGCGTTGTCGGTTACGAGCAGTACTTC. This gives the protein CASSASVVGYEQYF. The chain has TRBV19 and TRBJ2-7; weak D call: TRBD2 (6 bases). Germline V lookup: CDR1 LNHDA, CDR2 SQIVND (reference sequence). CDR3 size: 14 residues. The V end lost 5 bases, the J end lost 4 bases, and 15 bases lay between the germline ends.

The chain joins TRBV12-5 to TRBJ1-5; D remains ambiguous. Trimming pared 4 bases from V and 8 bases from J, leaving 15 bases between. The CDR3 has 14 amino acids. Germline CDR1 reads LGHNT; CDR2 reads FRNRAP. This CDR3 is CASGWGVDIEPQHF. The CDR3 region has the DNA TGTGCTAGTGGTTGGGGAGTAGATATAGAGCCCCAGCATTTT.

About this clone: The junction does not match germline at one end; this may be a read error. V gene TRBV7-9 combines with J gene TRBJ1-5; 11 bases map to TRBD1. CDR1 SEHNR and CDR2 FQNEAQ come from the germline V gene (reference sequence). The CDR3 sequence is 16 residues long. Here the CDR3 reads CASSLAGTGGNQPQHF. In DNA, the CDR3 is TGTGCCAGCAGCCTAGCGGGGACAGGGGGAAATCAGCCCCAGCATTTT.

The CDR3 DNA reads as TGTGCCAGTAGTATCTCCACCCGAGGGGGTCTGAGCTCCAGGGGTGAGCAGTTCTTC. Its protein product is CASSISTRGGLSSRGEQFF. This chain uses TRBV19 with TRBJ2-1, with D possibly being TRBD1 (6 bases). The CDR3 runs to 19 residues. Trimming removed 3 bases from V and 9 bases from J, with 30 bases in between. CDR1 LNHDA and CDR2 SQIVND come from the germline V gene (reference sequence).

The rearrangement joins TRBV11-3 to TRBJ2-3; TRBD2 matches at 11 bases. Germline CDR1 SGHNT, CDR2 YENEEA. The CDR3 covers 15 residues. V was clipped by 5 bases and J by 5 bases; unmatched bases: 6. CDR3 nucleotides: TGTGCCAGCAGCCTCCGACTAGCGGGGCAAGATACGCAGTATTTT. Its protein product is CASSLRLAGQDTQYF. The full variable domain, its missing parts supplied by reference TRBV11-3 and TRBJ2-3, is EAGVVQSPRYKIIEKKQPVAFWCNPISGHNTLYWYLQNLGQGPELLIRYENEEAVDDSQLPKDRFSAERLKGVDSTLKIQPAELGDSAVYLCASSLRLAGQDTQYFGPGTRLTVL.

J is TRBJ2-1 and V is TRBV4-2; 13 bases match TRBD2. V trimming: 3 bases; J trimming: 7 bases; junction bases outside the gene matches: 0. The CDR3 has 14 amino acids. Germline V gene data show CDR1 as LGHNA and CDR2 as YNFKEQ. CDR3 loop: CASSQTSGRNEQFF. CDR3 bases: TGTGCCAGCAGCCAGACTAGCGGGAGGAATGAGCAGTTCTTC.